The 14 T cell receptor beta chains in this list originate from one sample, sequenced in a study of spatial heterogeneity in lung cancer. TCRdb reprocessed the 5' RACE reads with MiXCR, giving one entry per CDR3 protein. The table lists 36,000 or so distinct CDR3 sequences, around 5% of them singletons. As to time point: sample taken at primary tumor resection. Whole RNA, which was extracted from tumor, nontumor lung tissue or frozen PBMC, was sequenced without any cell sorting. The sequencing used PBMCs, collected at surgery. These receptors were taken from a female donor with early-stage non-small cell lung cancer.

This clonotype was picked up many times. This chain links TRBV20-1 with TRBJ2-3; no firm D call. The CDR3 extends over 12 amino acids. Germline values: CDR1 DFQATT, CDR2 SNEGSKA (reference sequence). V lost 5 bases and J 14 bases, leaving 20 bases between the germline ends. In DNA, the CDR3 is TGCAGTGCTTTTGATCGGCCGGCACACCGGTATTTT. Its translation is CSAFDRPAHRYF.

Many counts were recorded for this clonotype. This chain uses TRBV12-3 or TRBV12-4 with TRBJ1-3; D gene unclear. The CDR3 has 13 amino acids. V shed 2 bases and J shed 3 bases, with 5 bases lying between them. CDR3 nucleotides: TGTGCCAGCAGTTTAACGGGTGGAAACACCATATATTTT. Translated, it gives CASSLTGGNTIYF.

Many counts were recorded for this clonotype. This chain connects TRBV29-1 to TRBJ2-7, with 8 nucleotides matching TRBD1. Germline V lookup: CDR1 SQVTM, CDR2 ANQGSEA. Trimming cost V 6 bases and J 0 bases; bases outside gene matches: 10. This CDR3 is built from 15 residues. The CDR3 sequence: CSVLRRDRNSYEQYF. CDR3 nucleotide sequence: TGCAGCGTGCTAAGGCGGGACAGGAACTCCTACGAGCAGTACTTC.

This clonotype was recorded at least ten times. This CDR3 reads CSVRTGGSYEQYF. DNA for the CDR3: TGCAGCGTCCGGACAGGGGGCTCCTACGAGCAGTACTTC. This sequence joins TRBV29-1 and TRBJ2-7, with 10 positions matching TRBD1. Germline V lookup: CDR1 SQVTM, CDR2 ANQGSEA. V dropped 6 bases and J dropped 0; count of bases not matched to a gene: 2. This CDR3 is 13 amino acids long.

Many counts were recorded for this clonotype. The rearrangement joins TRBV6-5 to TRBJ1-3; D gene ambiguous. V gave up 6 bases and J gave up 1 base, with 13 bases separating them. This CDR3 spans 15 amino acids. Germline V gene data show CDR1 as MNHEY and CDR2 as SVGAGI. Here the CDR3 reads CASSTTWLSGNTIYF. The DNA of the CDR3 is TGTGCCAGCAGCACCACATGGCTTTCTGGAAACACCATATATTTT.

This clonotype has a count of ten or more. The gene calls are TRBV5-1 and TRBJ2-3; perhaps TRBD1 as D (6 bases). CDR3 length equals 14 residues. V lost 6 bases and J lost 2, with 13 bases in between. The germline gives CDR1 SGHRS, CDR2 YFSETQ. For the CDR3, the DNA is TGCGCCAGCACCCCGCAGGGGCACACAGATACGCAGTATTTT. This encodes CASTPQGHTDTQYF.

This clonotype has more than one count but fewer than ten. J is TRBJ2-3 and V is TRBV29-1, with D maybe TRBD1 (5 bases). V lost 4 bases and J 4 bases, leaving 12 bases between the germline ends. Germline V gives CDR1 SQVTM, CDR2 ANQGSEA. The CDR3 runs 13 residues. The CDR3, as DNA: TGCAGCGTTGTAAGGGGATTTTCAGATACGCAGTATTTT. The encoded protein is CSVVRGFSDTQYF.

This clonotype was detected ten times or more. J is TRBJ1-2 and V is TRBV14; the D is unclear. The CDR3 totals 14 residues. CDR1 is SGHDN and CDR2 is FVKESK in the germline V gene. The ends were cut back, 1 base at V and 8 bases at J, with 14 bases in the middle. CDR3 protein: CASSQGPPDWGYTF. CDR3 nucleotides: TGTGCCAGCAGCCAAGGACCCCCCGATTGGGGCTACACCTTC.

This clonotype was counted between two and nine times. The gene calls are TRBV2 and TRBJ2-7; D possibly matches TRBD1 or TRBD2 (6 bases each). The V end lost 2 bases, the J end lost 13 bases, and 15 bases lay between the germline ends. The CDR3 is 12 residues long. Germline V lookup: CDR1 SNHLY, CDR2 FYNNEI. The CDR3 DNA sequence: TGTGCCAGCAGTGAATTGACGGGGGCCTCTTACTTC. This encodes CASSELTGASYF.

This clonotype has ten or more counts. The V call is TRBV5-6, the J call TRBJ2-3; 8 bases match TRBD2. The CDR3 is 15 amino acids. J gave up 3 bases and V 5 bases, and 8 bases lay outside the gene matches. The germline V gene encodes CDR1 SGHDT and CDR2 YYEEEE. Written as DNA, the CDR3 is TGTGCCAGCAGTTTGTCGCTAGCGGGTACAGATACGCAGTATTTT. Amino acids: CASSLSLAGTDTQYF.

In its sample, this clonotype was seen a few times. The V and J genes are TRBV2 and TRBJ2-1; 9 positions agree with TRBD2. CDR1 is SNHLY and CDR2 is FYNNEI in the germline V gene. This CDR3 is built from 17 residues. J lost 6 bases, V lost 3 bases, and 12 bases had no gene match. Written as DNA, the CDR3 is TGTGCCAGCAGTGAGGGCGGGATAGCGGGAGAAAGCAATGAGCAGTTCTTC. This translates into CASSEGGIAGESNEQFF.

The table lists this clonotype with many counts. The chain uses TRBV28 and TRBJ1-6, with D hard to call. Trimming shortened V by 6 bases and J by 9 bases, and 18 bases separated the two germline ends. Per germline, CDR1 MDHEN and CDR2 SYDVKM. The CDR3 spans 15 residues. CDR3 DNA sequence: TGTGCCAGCAGGGGTGGGTTTCGGGGAAGTTCACCCCTCCACTTT. Its protein product is CASRGGFRGSSPLHF. The full variable domain, with the rest looked up from reference TRBV28 and TRBJ1-6, is DVKVTQSSRYLVKRTGEKVFLECVQDMDHENMFWYRQDPGLGLRLIYFSYDVKMKEKGDIPEGYSVSREKKERFSLILESASTNQTSMYLCASRGGFRGSSPLHFGNGTRLTVT.

This clonotype was counted between two and nine times. The chain combines TRBV4-3 with TRBJ2-3; D gene unclear. With 2 bases removed from V and 3 bases from J, the gap between germline ends came to 9 bases. The CDR3 is 14 amino acids. Germline V gene sequence: CDR1 LGHNA, CDR2 YSLEER. Here the CDR3 reads CASSQQVGTDTQYF. The CDR3 DNA is TGCGCCAGCAGCCAACAGGTCGGAACAGATACGCAGTATTTT.

This clonotype was recorded a few times. This chain links TRBV4-3 with TRBJ2-5; tentative D call: TRBD2 (5 bases). Germline lookup yields CDR1 LGHNA and CDR2 YSLEER. The CDR3 loop spans 16 amino acids. The V end was cut by 1 base, the J end by 2 bases, with 14 bases between. The CDR3 coding sequence is TGCGCCAGCAGCCAAGGGGCCTGGAGGAATCAAGAGACCCAGTACTTC. This translates into CASSQGAWRNQETQYF.